The source of this T cell receptor beta chain is a study of blood T cell repertoires in COVID-19. Across the study: In each case, the material was cDNA or gDNA derived from T cells, B-cell-depleted T cells, or PBMCs.

Only in-frame clones appear in the TCRdb table, and some are missing; sequencing was by immunoSEQ multiplex PCR. The sample has about 380,000 clones, 87% seen once. The specimen sequenced was PBMCs or T cells enriched from blood (not recorded which). The sequence was obtained from a woman aged 25-40 years who had recovered from COVID-19.

The CDR3: CASSPGTSGPTDTQYF. CDR3 DNA: TGTGCCAGCAGCCCCGGGACTAGCGGGCCCACAGATACGCAGTATTTT. The V and J genes are TRBV11-3 and TRBJ2-3; the match to TRBD2 covers 12 bases. The CDR3 is 16 residues long. Unmatched junction bases numbered 5, after V lost 5 bases and J lost 2 bases. Germline CDR1 is SGHNT and CDR2 is YENEEA.